A single sample is the source of the 14 T cell receptor beta chains below, sequenced in a study of T cell responses to AZD1222 COVID-19 vaccine. Generated by immunoSEQ multiplex PCR, the TCRdb table keeps only in-frame clones and is missing some. The sample lists more than 150,000 clones; approximately 92% were seen once. The source material was peripheral blood, sampled on day 0 of AZD1222 vaccination. The source is an adult in good health.

V and J are TRBV18 and TRBJ1-1; D is unclear. This CDR3 contains 15 residues. In germline, CDR1 is KGHSH, CDR2 LQKENI. V shed 0 bases and J shed 8 bases, with 16 bases lying between them. The CDR3 nucleotides are TGTGCCAGCTCACCACCCCGGGCCAAAAAGAACGAAGCTTTCTTT. Its translation: CASSPPRAKKNEAFF.

The gene calls are TRBV2 and TRBJ1-1, with TRBD1 as a possible D gene (5 bases). V lost 7 bases and J lost 5, with 17 bases in between. Germline V lookup: CDR1 SNHLY, CDR2 FYNNEI. The CDR3 spans 14 residues. CDR3 sequence reads: CASTGETIKTEAFF. The CDR3 region has the DNA TGTGCCAGCACGGGGGAAACGATAAAGACTGAAGCTTTCTTT.

The chain employs TRBV24-1 and TRBJ2-3; D possibly corresponds to TRBD2 (6 bases). Trimming stripped 5 bases from V and 0 bases from J, with 11 bases between. The CDR3 runs 15 residues. The germline gives CDR1 KGHDR, CDR2 SFDVKD. CDR3 region: CATSGGTASTDTQYF. The CDR3, as DNA: TGTGCCACCAGTGGTGGGACTGCTAGCACAGATACGCAGTATTTT.

The J gene is TRBJ1-1, the V gene TRBV27; 8 nucleotides align to TRBD1. V was clipped by 10 bases and J by 3 bases; unmatched bases: 10. CDR1 and CDR2 from the germline V gene are MNHEY and SMNVEV (reference sequence). The CDR3 runs to 14 residues. The CDR3 DNA reads as TGTGCCACCCAGCAGGGGGCCTTTTACACTGAAGCTTTCTTT. Translated, it gives CATQQGAFYTEAFF.

With regard to this clone: Other DNA sequences of this sample code for an identical CDR3. The CDR3 region is CASSRYRDSNQPQHF. The DNA of the CDR3 is TGCGCCAGCAGCCGGTACCGGGACAGCAATCAGCCCCAGCATTTT. J is TRBJ1-5 and V is TRBV4-1, with D possibly TRBD1 on 5 matching bases. The V end lost 4 bases, the J end lost 1 base, and 11 bases lay between the germline ends. The germline V gene has CDR1 MGHRA and CDR2 YSYEKL. The CDR3 is made up of 15 amino acids.

The chain uses TRBV7-8 and TRBJ1-1; D is unclear. CDR1 is SGHVS and CDR2 is FQNEAQ in the germline V gene. This CDR3 contains 14 residues. Between the trimmed V and J ends, which lost 4 bases and 1 base, there was a span of 10 bases. CDR3 DNA: TGTGCCAGCAGCTCTCGGGCCTGGAACACTGAAGCTTTCTTT. Translating gives CASSSRAWNTEAFF.

The chain employs TRBV5-6 and TRBJ1-2; 10 positions match TRBD1. The V segment lost 4 bases and the J segment 8 bases; nucleotides outside the gene matches: 14. Germline CDR1 is SGHDT and CDR2 is YYEEEE. The CDR3 sequence is 16 residues long. CDR3 DNA: TGTGCCAGCAGCCTGGGACAGGGGTATTTTGTAGAAGGCTACACCTTC. This sequence encodes CASSLGQGYFVEGYTF.

The chain recombines TRBV5-4 with TRBJ2-1, with D unresolved. The CDR3 has 16 residues. Germline loops: CDR1 SGHNT, CDR2 YYREEE (reference sequence). V lost 0 bases, J lost 2 bases, and 12 bases lay in between. CDR3 bases: TGTGCCAGCAGCTTGGTTCCGTCGGCCACCTACAATGAGCAGTTCTTC. Translating gives CASSLVPSATYNEQFF. The full variable domain, completed using reference TRBV5-4 and TRBJ2-1, is ETGVTQSPTHLIKTRGQQVTLRCSSQSGHNTVSWYQQALGQGPQFIFQYYREEENGRGNFPPRFSGLQFPNYSSELNVNALELDDSALYLCASSLVPSATYNEQFFGPGTRLTVL.

The chain employs TRBV7-2 and TRBJ2-1; D possibly corresponds to TRBD2 (6 bases). The CDR3 is 15 amino acids. The germline V gene encodes CDR1 SGHTA and CDR2 FQGNSA. V was cut by 4 bases and J by 3 bases, with 13 bases left in between. The CDR3: CASSSVPGVYNEQFF. The CDR3 DNA is TGTGCCAGCAGCTCGGTACCGGGGGTCTACAATGAGCAGTTCTTC.

The gene calls are TRBV2 and TRBJ1-1; possibly TRBD1 for D (6 bases). CDR3 length: 14 residues. The V gene's germline CDR1 is SNHLY and CDR2 FYNNEI. Between the trimmed V and J ends, which lost 5 bases and 3 bases, there was a span of 13 bases. The CDR3 nucleotides are TGTGCCAGCAGTAACCGGACAGTTTACACTGAAGCTTTCTTT. This codes for CASSNRTVYTEAFF. Full variable domain (rest looked up from reference TRBV2 and TRBJ1-1): EPEVTQTPSHQVTQMGQEVILRCVPISNHLYFYWYRQILGQKVEFLVSFYNNEISEKSEIFDDQFSVERPDGSNFTLKIRSTKLEDSAMYFCASSNRTVYTEAFFGQGTRLTVV.

The chain has TRBV9 and TRBJ2-1; D ambiguous. V lost 0 bases and J lost 6, with 10 bases in between. The CDR3 runs 14 residues. Per the germline V gene, CDR1 is SGDLS and CDR2 is YYNGEE. Written as DNA, the CDR3 is TGTGCCAGCAGCGTAGCTAGGGTAGCCAATGAGCAGTTCTTC. This codes for CASSVARVANEQFF.

The chain links TRBV9 to TRBJ1-2, with D possibly being TRBD1 (6 bases). This CDR3 has 14 amino acids. With 0 bases removed from V and 10 bases from J, the gap between germline ends came to 16 bases. CDR1 and CDR2 from the germline V gene are SGDLS and YYNGEE. This chain's CDR3 is CASSVGPDSQFYTF. CDR3 bases: TGTGCCAGCAGCGTAGGACCGGACAGTCAGTTCTACACCTTC.

This chain joins TRBV6-4 and TRBJ2-2; D may be TRBD2 (5 bases). The CDR3 loop spans 17 amino acids. Trimming pared 0 bases from V and 2 bases from J, leaving 13 bases between. Germline CDR1 reads MRHNA; CDR2 reads SNTAGT. The CDR3 nucleotides read TGTGCCAGCAGTGACTCTGGGCGGGCAGAAAACACCGGGGAGCTGTTTTTT. This encodes CASSDSGRAENTGELFF.

This clone was picked up one time. The J gene is TRBJ2-2, the V gene TRBV10-1; a weak D match, TRBD2 (6 bases). Per the germline V gene, CDR1 is WNHNN and CDR2 is SYGVQD (reference sequence). V lost 8 bases and J 6 bases, leaving 10 bases between the germline ends. The CDR3 contains 12 residues. The chain's CDR3 is CASGLAPGELFF. The CDR3 DNA sequence: TGCGCCAGCGGGCTAGCGCCCGGGGAGCTGTTTTTT.